These 27 T cell receptor beta chains were all obtained from the same sample, sequenced in a study of T cell responses to AZD1222 COVID-19 vaccine. Assay used: immunoSEQ multiplex PCR; TCRdb lists only in-frame clones, some missing. The sample holds 150,000 or so clones, about 91% seen once. The sequencing here drew on peripheral blood, taken on day 0 of AZD1222 vaccination. These receptors were obtained from an adult in good health.

The chain links TRBV19 to TRBJ1-1; maybe TRBD1 (6 bases). The CDR3 is made up of 13 amino acids. Trimming stripped 2 bases from V and 4 bases from J, with 8 bases between. Germline V gene lookup returns CDR1 LNHDA and CDR2 SQIVND (reference sequence). CDR3 in DNA: TGTGCCAGTAGTATATCCAGGGGCACTGAAGCTTTCTTT. It yields the protein CASSISRGTEAFF.

The chain is built from TRBV2 and TRBJ2-1; D call uncertain. CDR3 length equals 13 residues. Germline CDR1 and CDR2: SNHLY and FYNNEI. V shed 0 bases and J shed 10 bases, with 10 bases lying between them. CDR3 region: CASSEALRNEQFF. DNA for the CDR3: TGTGCCAGCAGTGAAGCGCTTCGTAACGAGCAGTTCTTC. Supplemented by reference TRBV2 and TRBJ2-1, the full variable domain reads EPEVTQTPSHQVTQMGQEVILRCVPISNHLYFYWYRQILGQKVEFLVSFYNNEISEKSEIFDDQFSVERPDGSNFTLKIRSTKLEDSAMYFCASSEALRNEQFFGPGTRLTVL.

J is TRBJ1-1 and V is TRBV3-1 (or the pseudogene TRBV3-2); D is unclear. CDR3 length: 14 residues. Germline V gene data show CDR1 as LGHDT and CDR2 as YNNKEL (reference sequence). The germline V and J ends were trimmed by 4 bases and 0 bases, with 9 bases remaining between them. The CDR3 region is CASSLDGLNTEAFF. The CDR3 DNA reads as TGTGCCAGCAGCCTGGATGGCCTGAACACTGAAGCTTTCTTT.

This clone has just one count. The chain recombines TRBV27 with TRBJ2-7; 13 bases are shared with TRBD2. The germline V gene encodes CDR1 MNHEY and CDR2 SMNVEV (reference sequence). Trimming took 5 bases from V and 9 from J; bases not matched to a gene: 13. There are 16 residues in the CDR3. The CDR3 DNA reads as TGTGCCAGCAGTGCCGTCCCGGGACTAGCGGGATTAGGGCAGTACTTC. This sequence encodes CASSAVPGLAGLGQYF.

The chain combines TRBV18 with TRBJ2-7; 9 bases align to TRBD1. The junction had 6 bases not matched to a gene; V was cut back by 3 bases and J by 6 bases. This CDR3 has 14 amino acids. Per the germline V gene, CDR1 is KGHSH and CDR2 is LQKENI. CDR3 DNA: TGTGCCAGCTCACCGGGGCGACAGGGGGGCGAGCAGTACTTC. Its protein product is CASSPGRQGGEQYF.

V and J are TRBV7-9 and TRBJ1-2; 8 bases match TRBD1. The J segment lost 7 bases and the V segment lost 1 base, leaving 11 bases of the junction unmatched. Germline V gene data show CDR1 as SEHNR and CDR2 as FQNEAQ (reference sequence). CDR3 size: 16 residues. The CDR3 reads CASSLGVGQGVGGYTF. Written as DNA, the CDR3 is TGTGCCAGCAGCTTAGGGGTAGGACAGGGAGTCGGTGGCTACACCTTC.

This clone was seen more than once but under ten times. The gene calls are TRBV5-1 and TRBJ2-2; D is unresolved. This CDR3 contains 13 residues. The germline gives CDR1 SGHRS, CDR2 YFSETQ. V was pared by 4 bases and J by 2 bases, with 6 bases between. The CDR3 here is CASSVVNTGELFF. CDR3 nucleotide sequence: TGCGCCAGCAGCGTGGTTAACACCGGGGAGCTGTTTTTT. The variable domain in full, with the rest retrieved from reference TRBV5-1 and TRBJ2-2, is KAGVTQTPRYLIKTRGQQVTLSCSPISGHRSVSWYQQTPGQGLQFLFEYFSETQRNKGNFPGRFSGRQFSNSRSEMNVSTLELGDSALYLCASSVVNTGELFFGEGSRLTVL.

The chain has TRBV1 and TRBJ1-2. TRBV1 corresponds to a pseudogene. The CDR3 totals 14 residues. The CDR3 sequence is CTSSQSQTNYGYTF. The CDR3 region has the DNA TGCACCAGCAGCCAGAGCCAGACTAACTATGGCTACACCTTC.

CDR3 amino acids: CASSPRIVSEGYEQYF. In DNA, the CDR3 is TGTGCCAGCAGCCCCCGAATAGTTAGCGAGGGCTACGAGCAGTACTTC. V usage is TRBV9 and J usage is TRBJ2-7, with a possible D match to TRBD2 (5 bases). Trimming cost V 4 bases and J 3 bases, with 20 bases left between them. From germline, CDR1 is SGDLS and CDR2 YYNGEE. This CDR3 region has 16 residues.

The chain is built from TRBV9 and TRBJ1-4; D possibly corresponds to TRBD1 (5 bases). V was clipped by 4 bases and J by 8 bases, with 12 bases between them. CDR1 is SGDLS and CDR2 is YYNGEE in the germline V gene. The CDR3 sequence is 13 residues long. CDR3 in DNA: TGTGCCAGCAGCTTAGGGGATGGGGAAAAACTGTTTTTT. Amino acid sequence: CASSLGDGEKLFF. Full variable domain (remainder filled in from reference TRBV9 and TRBJ1-4): DSGVTQTPKHLITATGQRVTLRCSPRSGDLSVYWYQQSLDQGLQFLIQYYNGEERAKGNILERFSAQQFPDLHSELNLSSLELGDSALYFCASSLGDGEKLFFGSGTQLSVL.

This clone was detected once. The chain links TRBV19 to TRBJ2-6, with D tentatively TRBD1 (6 bases). V was trimmed by 3 bases and J by 2 bases, leaving 8 bases between them. Germline CDR1 reads LNHDA; CDR2 reads SQIVND (reference sequence). There are 15 residues in the CDR3. CDR3: CASSMGTTGANVLTF. Here the CDR3 DNA reads TGTGCCAGTAGTATGGGGACAACTGGGGCCAACGTCCTGACTTTC.

The chain joins TRBV11-3 to TRBJ1-2; a weak D match, TRBD1 (6 bases). The V gene lost 0 bases and the J gene lost 8 bases, with 25 bases spanning the gap. The CDR3 extends over 18 amino acids. The germline gives CDR1 SGHNT, CDR2 YENEEA. Here the CDR3 DNA reads TGTGCCAGCAGCTTAGATCCTACGGGGGGCAGCGCATCTCTGGGCTACACCTTC. It yields the protein CASSLDPTGGSASLGYTF.

The chain has TRBV5-8 and TRBJ1-5; 8 nucleotides line up with TRBD1. Germline V gene lookup returns CDR1 SGHTS and CDR2 YDEGEE. This CDR3 is 12 amino acids long. The trim removed 4 bases at V and 11 bases at J, leaving 5 bases unmatched. The CDR3 sequence: CASSLTDRAQHF. The CDR3 bases are TGTGCCAGCAGCCTGACGGACAGGGCCCAGCATTTT.

The chain links TRBV5-6 to TRBJ1-5, with a possible D match to TRBD1 (5 bases). V lost 3 bases and J lost 3, with 16 bases in between. CDR1 is SGHDT and CDR2 is YYEEEE in the germline V gene. The CDR3 totals 16 residues. CDR3 bases: TGTGCCAGCAGCTGGGGAGTGAGCAGGGACAATCAGCCCCAGCATTTT. It is translated as CASSWGVSRDNQPQHF.

Concerning this clone itself: An end of the junction does not agree with germline; a read error may underlie this. The chain joins TRBV7-3 to TRBJ2-1, with 7 bases aligning to TRBD2. The CDR3 is 15 residues long. Germline V gives CDR1 SGHTA, CDR2 FQGTGA. CDR3 sequence: CASSSERGSHNEQFF. The CDR3 region has the DNA TGTGCCAGCAGCTCCGAGCGGGGCTCCCACAATGAGCAGTTCTTC.

The chain combines TRBV12-5 with TRBJ2-7; D is undetermined. Trimming pared 6 bases from V and 4 bases from J, leaving 13 bases between. This CDR3 region has 13 residues. CDR1 and CDR2 from the germline V gene are LGHNT and FRNRAP. The CDR3 region is CASGPPRLYEQYF. CDR3 coding DNA: TGTGCTAGTGGCCCCCCCAGGTTATACGAGCAGTACTTC.

The chain couples TRBV12-3 or TRBV12-4 to TRBJ1-2; D gene ambiguous. CDR3 length: 13 residues. V was pared by 1 base and J by 4 bases, with 7 bases between. The CDR3 nucleotides are TGTGCCAGCAGTTTAGACGGAAGCTATGGCTACACCTTC. Amino acid sequence: CASSLDGSYGYTF.

This clone has just one count. This chain joins TRBV7-2 and TRBJ1-5, with D perhaps TRBD1 (6 bases). The CDR3 is made up of 14 amino acids. V lost 5 bases and J 9 bases, leaving 17 bases between the germline ends. CDR1 is SGHTA and CDR2 is FQGNSA in the germline V gene. CDR3 nucleotide sequence: TGTGCCAGCAGCCCCGGGGGGGCCGGGGGGCCCCAGCATTTT. Its translation is CASSPGGAGGPQHF.

The chain is built from TRBV13 and TRBJ2-4, with 7 bases identical to TRBD1. In germline, CDR1 is PRHDT, CDR2 FYEKMQ (reference sequence). CDR3 length: 15 amino acids. J was trimmed by 5 bases and V by 7 bases; bases with no gene match: 11. CDR3 region: CASTRTGLGQNIQYF. Here the CDR3 DNA reads TGTGCCAGCACCAGGACAGGACTGGGCCAAAACATTCAGTACTTC.

The V call is TRBV6-5, the J call TRBJ2-3; D is unclear. With 5 bases removed from V and 2 bases from J, the gap between germline ends came to 5 bases. Germline CDR1 and CDR2: MNHEY and SVGAGI. This CDR3 has 12 amino acids. CDR3 in amino acids: CASSPFTDTQYF. Here the CDR3 DNA reads TGTGCCAGCAGTCCTTTCACAGATACGCAGTATTTT.

The chain recombines TRBV11-3 with TRBJ2-1; 9 bases agree with TRBD2. The CDR3 consists of 16 residues. The trim removed 4 bases at V and 2 bases at J, leaving 6 bases unmatched. Germline loops: CDR1 SGHNT, CDR2 YENEEA. CDR3 region: CASSYASGTAYNEQFF. As DNA, the CDR3 is TGTGCCAGCAGCTATGCTAGCGGGACAGCCTACAATGAGCAGTTCTTC.

The CDR3 reads CATSDSWIPETQYF. CDR3 sequence (DNA): TGTGCCACCAGTGATTCCTGGATACCAGAGACCCAGTACTTC. The rearrangement uses TRBV24-1 and TRBJ2-5; no clear D. Germline V CDR1 and CDR2: KGHDR, SFDVKD. V was pared by 2 bases and J by 4 bases, with 10 bases between. The CDR3 has 14 residues.

The J gene is TRBJ1-4, the V gene TRBV11-2; unclear D gene. CDR3 size: 14 residues. Deletions cut 7 bases from V and 4 bases from J, with 13 bases between. Germline V lookup: CDR1 SGHAT, CDR2 FQNNGV. CDR3 amino acids: CASNLTDHNEKLFF. The CDR3 DNA follows: TGTGCCAGCAACTTGACGGACCATAATGAAAAACTGTTTTTT.

The genes are TRBV27 and TRBJ2-7; D perhaps matches TRBD1 (6 bases). Looked up from germline, CDR1 is MNHEY and CDR2 is SMNVEV (reference sequence). The CDR3 has 16 residues. V lost 5 bases and J lost 5, with 22 bases in between. Here the CDR3 reads CASSVGTRVQAHEQYF. The CDR3 coding sequence is TGTGCCAGCAGTGTCGGGACAAGGGTTCAGGCCCACGAGCAGTACTTC.

This clone turned up a few times. This chain uses TRBV7-3 with TRBJ1-6; D not certain. The CDR3 extends over 9 amino acids. V lost 5 bases, J lost 13 bases, and 3 bases lay in between. Germline lookup yields CDR1 SGHTA and CDR2 FQGTGA. CDR3 bases: TGTGCCAGCAGCCCTCCCCTCCACTTT. Translated, it gives CASSPPLHF.

The rearrangement links TRBV19 to TRBJ1-6, with 7 bases that match TRBD1. This CDR3 region has 14 residues. V shed 9 bases and J 4 bases; nucleotides not matched to a gene: 6. Germline V gene sequence: CDR1 LNHDA, CDR2 SQIVND (reference sequence). The CDR3 spells CASTGAPYNSPLHF. The DNA of the CDR3 is TGTGCCAGCACAGGGGCCCCTTATAATTCACCCCTCCACTTT.

The chain couples TRBV5-1 to TRBJ1-5, with a tentative D call TRBD1 (5 bases). Germline V gives CDR1 SGHRS, CDR2 YFSETQ. Trimming shortened V by 6 bases and J by 1 base, and 20 bases separated the two germline ends. The CDR3 is 17 amino acids. CDR3 residues: CASNLPCGAQSNQPQHF. In nucleotides, the CDR3 is TGCGCCAGCAACCTACCATGCGGGGCCCAGAGCAATCAGCCCCAGCATTTT.